This passage covers 9 T cell receptor beta chains from one sample sequenced in a study of T cell responses to AZD1222 COVID-19 vaccine (dated by TCRdb to the early 2020s). Interpreted using the paper, the time point label stands for: about 28 days (+/-7) after the second vaccine dose. Libraries were made using the immunoSEQ multiplex PCR assay. In its TCRdb copy, this immuneACCESS table keeps in-frame sequences only and misses some clones. Where compared with another copy, unresolved V genes explain less than half of these, and the others have no known cause. The sample profile shows some 110,000 clones; 88% of them were found once. Around 3.8% of the sample belongs to the ten largest clones. The sample consisted of peripheral blood, taken 28 days after the second AZD1222 dose. The source of these receptors is an adult who received the AZD1222 COVID-19 vaccine.

In its sample, this clone was seen many times. V gene TRBV21-1 combines with J gene TRBJ2-7. TRBV21-1 corresponds to a pseudogene. This CDR3 is 17 amino acids long. The CDR3 loop reads CASSKRCQGLDAYEQYF. CDR3 nucleotide sequence: TGTGCCAGCAGCAAAAGATGCCAAGGGTTAGACGCCTACGAGCAGTACTTC.

The V and J genes are TRBV4-2 and TRBJ2-5, with 8 bases matching TRBD2. CDR3 length equals 16 residues. The V segment lost 3 bases and the J segment 1 base; nucleotides outside the gene matches: 7. CDR1 is LGHNA, CDR2 YNFKEQ, per germline. DNA for the CDR3: TGTGCCAGCAGCCAGGTCCAGCGGGGGAGCCAAGAGACCCAGTACTTC. The encoded protein is CASSQVQRGSQETQYF.

This clone came up once. V gene TRBV18 combines with J gene TRBJ1-2; 8 nucleotides line up with TRBD1. The junction had 11 bases not matched to a gene; V was cut back by 5 bases and J by 0 bases. Germline V gene sequence: CDR1 KGHSH, CDR2 LQKENI. The CDR3 covers 17 residues. CDR3 in DNA: TGTGCCAGCTCATCACAGGGGGGAGCGACTTCTAACTATGGCTACACCTTC. Amino acid sequence: CASSSQGGATSNYGYTF.

The genes are TRBV5-5 and TRBJ1-1; the D is unclear. The CDR3 has 13 amino acids. From germline, CDR1 is SGHKS and CDR2 YYEKEE (reference sequence). Trimming removed 4 bases from V and 0 bases from J, with 7 bases in between. CDR3 in amino acids: CASSVDLNTEAFF. CDR3 DNA sequence: TGTGCCAGCAGCGTCGATTTGAACACTGAAGCTTTCTTT.

V and J are TRBV19 and TRBJ2-2, with D uncertain. Trimming cost V 5 bases and J 4 bases, with 5 bases left between them. CDR1 is LNHDA and CDR2 is SQIVND in the germline V gene (reference sequence). This CDR3 spans 12 amino acids. DNA for the CDR3: TGTGCCAGTAGTGTGTCCACCGGGGAGCTGTTTTTT. It is translated as CASSVSTGELFF. The variable domain in full, completed from reference TRBV19 and TRBJ2-2, reads DGGITQSPKYLFRKEGQNVTLSCEQNLNHDAMYWYRQDPGQGLRLIYYSQIVNDFQKGDIAEGYSVSREKKESFPLTVTSAQKNPTAFYLCASSVSTGELFFGEGSRLTVL.

Note on this clone: A read error may be the cause here, since a much bigger clone is one base away. Other nucleotide sequences in the sample specify the same CDR3. The chain employs TRBV28 and TRBJ1-1; D gene ambiguous. The germline V gene encodes CDR1 MDHEN and CDR2 SYDVKM. V was trimmed by 3 bases and J by 1 base, leaving 6 bases between them. This CDR3 region has 13 residues. The CDR3 bases are TGTGCCAGCAGTTTGTACAGGAACACTGAAGCTTTCTTT. It is translated as CASSLYRNTEAFF.

This clone was seen just once. The chain carries TRBV19 and TRBJ2-5; TRBD1 matches at 11 bases. The CDR3 is 15 amino acids. Germline assignment: CDR1 LNHDA and CDR2 SQIVND (reference sequence). J gave up 10 bases and V 5 bases, and 12 bases lay outside the gene matches. Here the CDR3 DNA reads TGTGCCAGTAGTCCCCGGACAGGGGGCCTGCCTGTCCAGTACTTC. Protein: CASSPRTGGLPVQYF.

The chain combines TRBV19 with TRBJ1-3; D unresolved. CDR3 length: 13 residues. The germline CDR1 and CDR2 sequences are LNHDA and SQIVND (reference sequence). V was cut by 5 bases and J by 2 bases, with 7 bases left in between. The CDR3 nucleotides read TGTGCCAGTAGTTTCGAACCTGGAAACACCATATATTTT. Translated, it gives CASSFEPGNTIYF.

This CDR3 is CASSYPRQSNRETQYF. The CDR3 coding sequence is TGTGCCAGCAGTTACCCCCGACAGAGTAATCGAGAGACCCAGTACTTC. The V gene is TRBV6-2 or TRBV6-3, the J gene TRBJ2-5; D is possibly TRBD1 (5 bases). Looked up from germline, CDR1 is MNHEY and CDR2 is SVGEGT. The CDR3 sequence is 16 residues long. V was pared by 2 bases and J by 4 bases, with 17 bases between.